This TCR beta chain derives from a study of identical twins. Unique molecular identifiers were present on cDNA, and template switching added a universal primer site. TCRdb used MiXCR to reprocess the 5' RACE reads, holding one entry per CDR3 protein. The data show under 300,000 distinct CDR3 sequences, roughly 12% seen once. V lost 2 bases to trimming and J lost 4 bases; unmatched junction nucleotides: 11. The CDR3 totals 16 residues. Germline V lookup: CDR1 MNHEY, CDR2 SVGAGI. This clonotype was observed a few times. The antigen remains unidentified. Study results and limitations: Memory repertoires lacked the insertion deficit that abundant cord blood beta clonotypes showed.

These data were also reused for a study on yellow fever vaccine responses in identical twins. That work adds: Reportedly, twins' vaccine T cell responses looked partly convergent and partly personalized.

This chain joins TRBV6-5 and TRBJ2-7; 7 positions match TRBD2. The sample was memory (CD45RO+) T cells sorted from blood. This receptor was identified in a woman younger than 35 in good health. CDR3 nucleotides: TGTGCCAGCAGTTACGCGGCGGGAGCGATGTGGTACGAGCAGTACTTC. This gives the protein CASSYAAGAMWYEQYF.